One sample yielded the 12 T cell receptor beta chains listed below, sequenced in a study of T-cell reconstitution after alpha-beta-depleted transplantation in children. Unique molecular identifiers were built into the TCRbeta library. TCRdb reanalysed the PCR reads using MiXCR and keeps one entry per CDR3 protein. The data show about 980,000 distinct CDR3 sequences, under 30% seen once. Sample: PBMCs, mostly from graft donor cells, taken 360 days after TCRalphabeta/CD19-depleted stem cell transplant. All receptors derive from a boy in the first two years of life who had a stem cell transplant for SCID, so the T cells may come from the graft donor.

The V gene is TRBV7-2, the J gene TRBJ2-7; possible D gene TRBD2, 6 bases. The V end lost 2 bases, the J end lost 2 bases, and 13 bases lay between the germline ends. In germline, CDR1 is SGHTA, CDR2 FQGNSA. The CDR3 loop spans 15 amino acids. The CDR3, as DNA: TGTGCCAGCAGCTTACTTGTCTGGGGGGCCTACGAGCAGTACTTC. This sequence encodes CASSLLVWGAYEQYF. The complete variable domain, with remaining parts taken from reference TRBV7-2 and TRBJ2-7, reads GAGVSQSPSNKVTEKGKDVELRCDPISGHTALYWYRQSLGQGLEFLIYFQGNSAPDKSGLPSDRFSAERTGGSVSTLTIQRTQQEDSAVYLCASSLLVWGAYEQYFGPGTRLTVT.

The chain has TRBV29-1 and TRBJ2-5; D uncertain. Looked up from germline, CDR1 is SQVTM and CDR2 is ANQGSEA. CDR3 length equals 12 residues. The V end lost 4 bases, the J end lost 4 bases, and 10 bases lay between the germline ends. The CDR3 nucleotides read TGCAGCGTTGTGGCGGAGACAGAGACCCAGTACTTC. This gives the protein CSVVAETETQYF.

This clonotype was observed at least ten times. V gene TRBV10-3 combines with J gene TRBJ2-7; a weak D match, TRBD2 (6 bases). V was shortened by 5 bases and J by 2 bases, with 16 bases between the two germline ends. The CDR3 sequence is 15 residues long. The germline CDR1 and CDR2 sequences are ENHRY and SYGVKD. For the CDR3, the DNA is TGTGCCATCAGTTCCGGGACGGGACTCACCTACGAGCAGTACTTC. Its translation is CAISSGTGLTYEQYF.

This clonotype was seen a few times. V is TRBV9 and J is TRBJ2-5; 9 positions agree with TRBD2. V gave up 2 bases and J gave up 2 bases; unmatched junction bases: 4. Germline assignment: CDR1 SGDLS and CDR2 YYNGEE. The CDR3 is 15 amino acids. The CDR3 protein is CASSVSGGKQETQYF. DNA for the CDR3: TGTGCCAGCAGCGTGAGCGGGGGGAAGCAAGAGACCCAGTACTTC.

V usage is TRBV5-1 and J usage is TRBJ2-5; D possibly corresponds to TRBD2 (6 bases). This CDR3 is 13 amino acids long. V was shortened by 3 bases and J by 7 bases, with 13 bases between the two germline ends. Germline assignment: CDR1 SGHRS and CDR2 YFSETQ. CDR3 amino acids: CASSSRLDGTQYF. The CDR3 nucleotides are TGCGCCAGCAGCTCTCGACTAGACGGGACCCAGTACTTC.

CDR3 DNA: TGTGCCAGCAGCATCAGGCGGGGGGGCTATGAGCAGTTCTTC. Translated: CASSIRRGGYEQFF. V and J are TRBV13 and TRBJ2-1; 9 bases are a match to TRBD2. Looked up from germline, CDR1 is PRHDT and CDR2 is FYEKMQ (reference sequence). V lost 5 bases, J lost 8 bases, and 7 bases stayed unmatched. This CDR3 is 14 amino acids long. Combining the CDR3 with reference TRBV13 and TRBJ2-1 gives the whole variable domain AAGVIQSPRHLIKEKRETATLKCYPIPRHDTVYWYQQGPGQDPQFLISFYEKMQSDKGSIPDRFSAQQFSDYHSELNMSSLELGDSALYFCASSIRRGGYEQFFGPGTRLTVL.

This clonotype was counted only a few times. V and J are TRBV21-1 and TRBJ2-7; TRBD1 was called by the table and not checked on the DNA. TRBV21-1 constitutes a pseudogene. The CDR3 runs 13 residues. The CDR3, as DNA: TGTGCCAGCCGCTTGGGGGGGGCTGGGGAGCAGTACTTC. This gives the protein CASRLGGAGEQYF.

The genes are TRBV4-3 and TRBJ2-7; 11 bases match TRBD1. The CDR3 is 18 residues long. The J segment lost 0 bases and the V segment lost 3 bases, leaving 10 bases of the junction unmatched. Germline-derived CDR1 and CDR2 are LGHNA and YSLEER. CDR3 nucleotide sequence: TGCGCCAGCAGCCAGGAGTTTGGACAGGGGGCGGTCTCCTACGAGCAGTACTTC. Translated, it gives CASSQEFGQGAVSYEQYF.

The chain is built from TRBV4-1 and TRBJ2-1, with D perhaps matching TRBD2 (6 bases). Germline assignment: CDR1 MGHRA and CDR2 YSYEKL. The CDR3 consists of 13 residues. V lost 6 bases to trimming and J lost 5 bases, with 11 bases between them. The CDR3 loop reads CASRGTPDNEQFF. CDR3 nucleotide sequence: TGCGCCAGCAGGGGGACTCCGGACAATGAGCAGTTCTTC.

This clonotype showed up just a few times. The V gene is TRBV11-2, the J gene TRBJ2-1, with TRBD2 identical over 13 bases. CDR1 is SGHAT, CDR2 FQNNGV, per germline. The CDR3 totals 19 residues. V trimming: 0 bases; J trimming: 6 bases; junction bases outside the gene matches: 11. This chain's CDR3 is CASSLEPRWTSGGFNEQFF. DNA of the CDR3: TGTGCCAGCAGCTTAGAGCCCCGTTGGACTAGCGGGGGTTTCAATGAGCAGTTCTTC. Combining the CDR3 with reference TRBV11-2 and TRBJ2-1 gives the whole variable domain EAGVAQSPRYKIIEKRQSVAFWCNPISGHATLYWYQQILGQGPKLLIQFQNNGVVDDSQLPKDRFSAERLKGVDSTLKIQPAKLEDSAVYLCASSLEPRWTSGGFNEQFFGPGTRLTVL.

This clonotype was counted a few times. J is TRBJ2-3 and V is TRBV18; D ambiguous. The ends were cut back, 5 bases at V and 0 bases at J, with 12 bases in the middle. The germline V gene encodes CDR1 KGHSH and CDR2 LQKENI. The CDR3 is made up of 15 amino acids. CDR3 in DNA: TGTGCCAGCTCAGCCTGGGGAACTAGCACAGATACGCAGTATTTT. Translated, it gives CASSAWGTSTDTQYF.

V is TRBV6-2 or TRBV6-3 and J is TRBJ2-1; D perhaps matches TRBD1 (6 bases). Germline CDR1 MNHEY, CDR2 SVGEGT. The CDR3 has 15 residues. Trimming left V 1 base short and J 8 bases short, with 15 bases between. CDR3 region: CASSYFPQGLDEQFF. CDR3 bases: TGTGCCAGCAGTTACTTCCCACAGGGTTTAGATGAGCAGTTCTTC.